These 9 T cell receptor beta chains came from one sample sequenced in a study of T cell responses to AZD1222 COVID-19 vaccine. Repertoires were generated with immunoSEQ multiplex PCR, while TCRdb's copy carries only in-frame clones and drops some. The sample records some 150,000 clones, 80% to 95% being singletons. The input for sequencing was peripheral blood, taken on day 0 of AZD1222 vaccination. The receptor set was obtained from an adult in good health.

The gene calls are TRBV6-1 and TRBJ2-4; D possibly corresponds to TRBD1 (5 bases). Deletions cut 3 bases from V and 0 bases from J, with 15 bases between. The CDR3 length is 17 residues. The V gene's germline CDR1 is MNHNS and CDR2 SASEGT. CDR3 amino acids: CASSEAGSRIAKNIQYF. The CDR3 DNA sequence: TGTGCCAGCAGTGAGGCAGGGTCCCGTATAGCCAAAAACATTCAGTACTTC.

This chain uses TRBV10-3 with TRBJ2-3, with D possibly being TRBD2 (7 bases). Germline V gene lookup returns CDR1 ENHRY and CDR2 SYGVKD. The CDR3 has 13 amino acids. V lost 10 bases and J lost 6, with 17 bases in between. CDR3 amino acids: CATVQGRGDTQYF. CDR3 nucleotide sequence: TGTGCCACCGTTCAGGGGCGGGGGGATACGCAGTATTTT.

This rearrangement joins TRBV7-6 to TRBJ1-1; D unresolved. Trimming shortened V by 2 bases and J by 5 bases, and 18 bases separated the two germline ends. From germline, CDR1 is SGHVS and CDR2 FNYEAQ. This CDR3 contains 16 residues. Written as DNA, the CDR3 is TGTGCCAGCAGCTTAACCCTTCCAAAATTAGAAACTGAAGCTTTCTTT. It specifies CASSLTLPKLETEAFF.

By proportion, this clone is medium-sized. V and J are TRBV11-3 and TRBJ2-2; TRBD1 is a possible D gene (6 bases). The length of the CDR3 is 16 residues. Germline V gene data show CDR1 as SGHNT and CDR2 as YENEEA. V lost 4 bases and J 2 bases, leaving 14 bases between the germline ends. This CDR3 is CASSSRQGTNTGELFF. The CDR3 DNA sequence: TGTGCCAGCAGCTCGCGTCAGGGGACAAACACCGGGGAGCTGTTTTTT.

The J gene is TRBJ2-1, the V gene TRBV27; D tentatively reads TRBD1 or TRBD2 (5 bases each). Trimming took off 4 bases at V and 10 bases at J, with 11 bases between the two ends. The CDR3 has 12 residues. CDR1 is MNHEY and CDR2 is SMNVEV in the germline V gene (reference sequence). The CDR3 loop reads CASSYPWGEQFF. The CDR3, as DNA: TGTGCCAGCAGTTATCCCTGGGGGGAGCAGTTCTTC.

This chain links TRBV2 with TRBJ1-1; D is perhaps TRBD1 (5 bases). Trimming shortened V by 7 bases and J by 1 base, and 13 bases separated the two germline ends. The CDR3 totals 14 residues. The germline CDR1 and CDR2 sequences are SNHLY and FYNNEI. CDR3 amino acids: CASNRQTENTEAFF. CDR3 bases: TGTGCCAGCAACCGCCAGACAGAGAACACTGAAGCTTTCTTT.

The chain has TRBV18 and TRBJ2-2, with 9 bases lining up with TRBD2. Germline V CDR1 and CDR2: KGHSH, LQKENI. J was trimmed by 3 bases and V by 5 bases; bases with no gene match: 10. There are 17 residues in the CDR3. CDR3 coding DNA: TGTGCCAGCTCAGTAAAAGCTAGCGGGACTGACACCGGGGAGCTGTTTTTT. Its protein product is CASSVKASGTDTGELFF.

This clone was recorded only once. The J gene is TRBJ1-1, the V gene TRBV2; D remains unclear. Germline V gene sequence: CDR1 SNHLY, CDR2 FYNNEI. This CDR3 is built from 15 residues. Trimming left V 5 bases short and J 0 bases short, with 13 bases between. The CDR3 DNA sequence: TGTGCCAGCAGTAAAGACATAAACTTGAACACTGAAGCTTTCTTT. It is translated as CASSKDINLNTEAFF.

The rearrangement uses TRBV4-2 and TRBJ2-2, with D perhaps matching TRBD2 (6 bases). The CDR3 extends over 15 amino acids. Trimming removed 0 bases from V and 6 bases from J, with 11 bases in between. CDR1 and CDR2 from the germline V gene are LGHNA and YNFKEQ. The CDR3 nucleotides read TGTGCCAGCAGCCAAGAGGAGGGCCGCCCCGGGGAGCTGTTTTTT. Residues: CASSQEEGRPGELFF.